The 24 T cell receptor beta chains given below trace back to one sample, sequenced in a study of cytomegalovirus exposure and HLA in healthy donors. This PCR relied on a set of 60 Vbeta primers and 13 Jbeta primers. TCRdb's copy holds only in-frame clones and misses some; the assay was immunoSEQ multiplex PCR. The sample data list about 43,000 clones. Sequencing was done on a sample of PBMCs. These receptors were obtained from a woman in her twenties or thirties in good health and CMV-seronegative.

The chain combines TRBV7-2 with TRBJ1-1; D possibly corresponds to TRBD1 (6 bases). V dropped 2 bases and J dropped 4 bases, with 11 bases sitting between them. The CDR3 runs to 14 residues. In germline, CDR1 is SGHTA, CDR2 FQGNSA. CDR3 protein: CASSLTGLATEAFF. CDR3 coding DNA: TGTGCCAGCAGCTTAACAGGGTTGGCCACTGAAGCTTTCTTT.

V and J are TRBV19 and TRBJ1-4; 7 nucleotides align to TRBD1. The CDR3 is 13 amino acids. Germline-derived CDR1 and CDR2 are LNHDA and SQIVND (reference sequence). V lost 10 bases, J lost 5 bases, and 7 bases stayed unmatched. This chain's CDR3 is CATKGQTNEKLFF. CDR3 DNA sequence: TGTGCCACGAAGGGACAGACAAATGAAAAACTGTTTTTT.

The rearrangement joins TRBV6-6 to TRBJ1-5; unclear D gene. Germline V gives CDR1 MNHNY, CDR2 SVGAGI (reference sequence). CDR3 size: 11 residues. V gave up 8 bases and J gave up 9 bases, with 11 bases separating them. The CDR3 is CASRTTGPQHF. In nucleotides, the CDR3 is TGTGCCAGCCGTACGACTGGGCCCCAGCATTTT.

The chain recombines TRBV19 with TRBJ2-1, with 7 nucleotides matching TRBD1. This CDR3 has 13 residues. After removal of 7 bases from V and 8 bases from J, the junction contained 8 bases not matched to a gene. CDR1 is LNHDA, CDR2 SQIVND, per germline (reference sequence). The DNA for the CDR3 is TGTGCCAGTACGACAGGGCCAGGGGATGAGCAGTTCTTC. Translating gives CASTTGPGDEQFF.

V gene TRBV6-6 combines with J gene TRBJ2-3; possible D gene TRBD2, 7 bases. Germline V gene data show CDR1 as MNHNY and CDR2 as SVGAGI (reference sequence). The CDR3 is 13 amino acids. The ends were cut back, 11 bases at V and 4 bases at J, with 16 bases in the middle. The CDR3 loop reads CAGGGGPPDTQYF. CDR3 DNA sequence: TGTGCCGGAGGGGGAGGGCCCCCAGATACGCAGTATTTT.

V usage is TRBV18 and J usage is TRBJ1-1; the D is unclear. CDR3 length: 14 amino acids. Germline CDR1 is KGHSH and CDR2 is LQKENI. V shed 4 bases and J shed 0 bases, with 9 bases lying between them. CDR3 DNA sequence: TGTGCCAGCTCACTGAGACATATGAACACTGAAGCTTTCTTT. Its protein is CASSLRHMNTEAFF.

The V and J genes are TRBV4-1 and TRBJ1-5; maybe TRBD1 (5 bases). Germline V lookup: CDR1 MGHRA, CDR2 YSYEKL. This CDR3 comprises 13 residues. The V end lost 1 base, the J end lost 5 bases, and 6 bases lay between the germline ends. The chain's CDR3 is CASSQGGYQPQHF. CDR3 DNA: TGCGCCAGCAGCCAAGGGGGCTATCAGCCCCAGCATTTT.

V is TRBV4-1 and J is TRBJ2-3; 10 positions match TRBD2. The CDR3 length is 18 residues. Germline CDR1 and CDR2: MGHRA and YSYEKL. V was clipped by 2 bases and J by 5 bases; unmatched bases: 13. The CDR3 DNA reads TGCGCCAGCAGCCAAATTTCGGGGGCTAGCGGGAGTGGAGATACGCAGTATTTT. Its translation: CASSQISGASGSGDTQYF.

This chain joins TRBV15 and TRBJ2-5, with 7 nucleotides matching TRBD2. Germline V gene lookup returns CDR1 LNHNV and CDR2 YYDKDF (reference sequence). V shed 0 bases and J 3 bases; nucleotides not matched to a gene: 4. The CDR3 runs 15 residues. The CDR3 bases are TGTGCCACCAGCAGAGATCGGCTAGCGGAAGAGACCCAGTACTTC. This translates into CATSRDRLAEETQYF. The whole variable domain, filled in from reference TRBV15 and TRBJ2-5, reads DAMVIQNPRYQVTQFGKPVTLSCSQTLNHNVMYWYQQKSSQAPKLLFHYYDKDFNNEADTPDNFQSRRPNTSFCFLDIRSPGLGDTAMYLCATSRDRLAEETQYFGPGTRLLVL.

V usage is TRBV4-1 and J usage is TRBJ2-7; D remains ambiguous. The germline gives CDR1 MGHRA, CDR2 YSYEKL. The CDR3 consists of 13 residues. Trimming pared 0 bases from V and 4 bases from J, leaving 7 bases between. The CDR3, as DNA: TGCGCCAGCAGCCAAGACCGAGAGTACGAGCAGTACTTC. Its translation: CASSQDREYEQYF.

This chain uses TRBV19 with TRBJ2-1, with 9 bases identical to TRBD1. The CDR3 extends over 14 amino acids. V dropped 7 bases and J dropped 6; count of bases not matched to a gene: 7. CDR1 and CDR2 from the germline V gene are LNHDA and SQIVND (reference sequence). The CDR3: CASTDRGMGNEQFF. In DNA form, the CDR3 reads TGTGCCAGTACGGACAGGGGCATGGGCAATGAGCAGTTCTTC.

CDR3 sequence (DNA): TGCGCCAGCAGCTTGGATTGGTTCGGGACAGACCCTCTGAAGCAGTACTTC. It specifies CASSLDWFGTDPLKQYF. The rearrangement links TRBV5-1 to TRBJ2-7, with TRBD1 identical over 7 bases. Per the germline V gene, CDR1 is SGHRS and CDR2 is YFSETQ. Trimming removed 0 bases from V and 8 bases from J; junction bases left unmatched: 17. The CDR3 is 17 residues long.

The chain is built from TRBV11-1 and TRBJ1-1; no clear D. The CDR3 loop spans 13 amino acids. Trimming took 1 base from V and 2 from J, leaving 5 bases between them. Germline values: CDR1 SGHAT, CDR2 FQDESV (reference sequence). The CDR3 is CASSLELNTEAFF. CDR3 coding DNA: TGTGCCAGCAGCTTAGAGCTCAACACTGAAGCTTTCTTT.

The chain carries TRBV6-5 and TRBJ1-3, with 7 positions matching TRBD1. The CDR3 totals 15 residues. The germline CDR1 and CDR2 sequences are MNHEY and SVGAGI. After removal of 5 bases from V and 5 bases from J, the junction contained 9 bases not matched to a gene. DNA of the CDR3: TGTGCCAGCAGTCGAACCACAGGGGCCCGAAACACCATATATTTT. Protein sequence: CASSRTTGARNTIYF.

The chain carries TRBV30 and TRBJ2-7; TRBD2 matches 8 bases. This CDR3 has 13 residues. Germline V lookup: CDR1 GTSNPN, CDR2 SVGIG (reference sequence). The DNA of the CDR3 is TGTGGTGTGGCCGGGGGGGGCACCTACGAGCAGTACTTC. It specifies CGVAGGGTYEQYF.

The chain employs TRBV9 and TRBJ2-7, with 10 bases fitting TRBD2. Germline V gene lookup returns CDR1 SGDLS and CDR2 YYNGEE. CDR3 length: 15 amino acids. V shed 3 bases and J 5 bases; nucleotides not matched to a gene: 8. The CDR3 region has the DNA TGTGCCAGCAGCGCCCGGGCTAGCGGGGGAGACGAGCAGTACTTC. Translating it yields CASSARASGGDEQYF.

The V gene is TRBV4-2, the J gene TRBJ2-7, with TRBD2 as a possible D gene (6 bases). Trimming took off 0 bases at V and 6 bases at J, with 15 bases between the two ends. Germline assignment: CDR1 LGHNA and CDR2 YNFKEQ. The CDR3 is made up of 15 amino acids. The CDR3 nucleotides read TGTGCCAGCAGCCAAGATCTGGGGTTAGCGGTCGAGCAGTACTTC. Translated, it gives CASSQDLGLAVEQYF.

In nucleotides, the CDR3 is TGTGCCAGCAGCTTAGACGGGCGGGCTGGTCAGCCCCAGCATTTT. Translation: CASSLDGRAGQPQHF. The rearrangement joins TRBV7-9 to TRBJ1-5; D ambiguous. CDR3 size: 15 residues. The V and J ends lost 1 base and 6 bases respectively, with 13 bases between them. Germline V lookup: CDR1 SEHNR, CDR2 FQNEAQ (reference sequence).

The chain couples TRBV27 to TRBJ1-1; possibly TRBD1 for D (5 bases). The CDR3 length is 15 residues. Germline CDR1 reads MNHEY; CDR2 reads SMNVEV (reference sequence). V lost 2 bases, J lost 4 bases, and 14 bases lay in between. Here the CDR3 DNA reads TGTGCCAGCAGTTTAGGGGCAGGTTGGGGCACTGAAGCTTTCTTT. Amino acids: CASSLGAGWGTEAFF.

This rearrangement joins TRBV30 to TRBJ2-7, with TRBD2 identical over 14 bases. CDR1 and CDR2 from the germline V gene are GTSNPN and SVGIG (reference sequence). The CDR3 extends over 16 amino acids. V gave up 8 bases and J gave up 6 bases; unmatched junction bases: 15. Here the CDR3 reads CARKSPLGLAGAEQYF. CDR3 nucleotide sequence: TGTGCCCGAAAGAGTCCCCTGGGACTAGCGGGAGCCGAGCAGTACTTC. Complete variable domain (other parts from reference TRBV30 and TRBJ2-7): SQTIHQWPATLVQPVGSPLSLECTVEGTSNPNLYWYRQAAGRGLQLLFYSVGIGQISSEVPQNLSASRPQDRQFILSSKKLLLSDSGFYLCARKSPLGLAGAEQYFGPGTRLTVT.

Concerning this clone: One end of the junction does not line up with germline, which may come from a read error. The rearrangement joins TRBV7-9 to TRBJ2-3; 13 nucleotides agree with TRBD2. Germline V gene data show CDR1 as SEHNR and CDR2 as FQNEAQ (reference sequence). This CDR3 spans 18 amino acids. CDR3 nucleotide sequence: TGTGCCAGCAGCTCGGGGACTAGCGGGACCCCCCCCACAGATAAGCAGTATTTT. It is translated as CASSSGTSGTPPTDKQYF. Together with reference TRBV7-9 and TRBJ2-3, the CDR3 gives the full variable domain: DTGVSQNPRHKITKRGQNVTFRCDPISEHNRLYWYRQTLGQGPEFLTYFQNEAQLEKSRLLSDRFSAERPKGSFSTLEIQRTEQGDSAMYLCASSSGTSGTPPTDKQYFGPGTRLTVL.

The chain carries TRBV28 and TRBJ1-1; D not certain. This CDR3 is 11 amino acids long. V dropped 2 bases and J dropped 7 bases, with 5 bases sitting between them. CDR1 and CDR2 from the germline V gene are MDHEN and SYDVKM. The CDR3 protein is CASSLRGEAFF. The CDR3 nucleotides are TGTGCCAGCAGTTTACGGGGTGAAGCTTTCTTT.

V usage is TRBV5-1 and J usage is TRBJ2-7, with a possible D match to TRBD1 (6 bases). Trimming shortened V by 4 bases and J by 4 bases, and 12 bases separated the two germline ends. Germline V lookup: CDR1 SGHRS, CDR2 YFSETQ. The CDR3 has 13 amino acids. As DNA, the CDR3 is TGCGCCAGCAGCCTATACAGGGCATACGAGCAGTACTTC. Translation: CASSLYRAYEQYF.

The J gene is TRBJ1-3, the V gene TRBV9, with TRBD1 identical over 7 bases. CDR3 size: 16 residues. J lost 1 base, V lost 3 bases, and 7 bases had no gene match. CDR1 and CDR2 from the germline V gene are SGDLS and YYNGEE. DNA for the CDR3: TGTGCCAGCAGCGCTCCACTACAGGGGTCTGGAAACACCATATATTTT. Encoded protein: CASSAPLQGSGNTIYF. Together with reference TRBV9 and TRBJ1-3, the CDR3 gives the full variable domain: DSGVTQTPKHLITATGQRVTLRCSPRSGDLSVYWYQQSLDQGLQFLIQYYNGEERAKGNILERFSAQQFPDLHSELNLSSLELGDSALYFCASSAPLQGSGNTIYFGEGSWLTVV.